This T cell receptor (beta chain) was sequenced in a study of vaccination and CD4 T cells after COVID-19. Study as a whole: In the control cultures, a CEFX pool, an HIV-1 Nef pool, or no peptide was supplied. Overall study results and limits: Spike mono-reactivity was evident in 304 of the 307 vaccine-specific clones derived from convalescent patients.

This clonotype was seen just once. Antigen: not known. The study sequenced cultured CD4+ T cell DNA using the Oncomine TCR Beta short-read assay. Each CDR3 protein is one row after TCRdb ran MiXCR on the PCR reads. The sample shows about 21,000 distinct CDR3 sequences, around 62% of them seen only once. The CDR3 is made up of 16 amino acids. CDR1 is LNHDA and CDR2 is SQIVND in the germline V gene (reference sequence). V lost 3 bases, J lost 4 bases, and 18 bases lay in between. The treatment: roughly ten-day PBMC culture with coronavirus spike peptide pools or control peptides (ViraFEST assay). The receptor was isolated from a human donor who received a COVID-19 vaccine. The sample was CD4+ T cells from blood, cultured in vitro, taken before SARS-CoV-2 vaccination. The rearrangement links TRBV19 to TRBJ1-2; maybe TRBD1 (5 bases). CDR3 sequence reads: CASSISTADSLYGYTF. CDR3 nucleotide sequence: TGTGCCAGTAGTATTAGTACGGCCGACAGTCTCTATGGCTACACCTTC.